This T cell receptor (beta chain) is drawn from a study of technical replicates of blood from a handful of donors. Profiled with immunoSEQ multiplex PCR; TCRdb holds only in-frame clones, not every one. The sample gives about 59,000 clones, roughly 86% of which show up once; roughly 5% is in the top ten. CDR1 and CDR2 from the germline V gene are MNHEY and SMNVEV (reference sequence). The V gene end was trimmed by 3 bases and the J gene end by 1 base; junction bases not matched to a gene: 1. The CDR3 sequence is 15 residues long. With respect to this clone: Other DNA sequences in the sample encode the same CDR3.

The sequence derives from a human donor in good health. Some clones in this sample may be carry-over from other donors' samples. V and J are TRBV27 and TRBJ1-5, with TRBD1 identical over 9 bases. Sequencing used PBMCs. CDR3 loop: CASSLGQGSNQPQHF. CDR3 sequence (DNA): TGTGCCAGCAGTTTGGGACAGGGAAGCAATCAGCCCCAGCATTTT.